This T cell receptor (beta chain) comes out of a study of OX40 agonist ivuxolimab in advanced cancers. Study context: Patients received intravenous ivuxolimab every 2 weeks at 0.01 to 10 mg/kg.

The table came from immunoSEQ multiplex PCR; TCRdb's copy has only in-frame clones and leaves some out. The data show some 74,000 clones, with around 86% seen just once and roughly 0.5% held by the top ten. The V and J ends lost 4 bases and 2 bases, in that order; junction bases with no gene match: 7. The CDR3 contains 18 residues. The V gene's germline CDR1 is SGHRS and CDR2 YFSETQ. The chain is built from TRBV5-1 and TRBJ2-3, with 16 bases fitting TRBD2. The sample here was CD4+ or CD8+ T cells sorted from blood, taken in a trial of the OX40 agonist ivuxolimab. This sequence was found in an adult with an advanced solid tumor such as melanoma, head and neck, liver or kidney cancer. The CDR3 sequence is CASSPRGTSGGATDTQYF. DNA for the CDR3: TGCGCCAGCAGCCCCCGAGGGACTAGCGGGGGGGCCACAGATACGCAGTATTTT. Filled out from reference TRBV5-1 and TRBJ2-3, the complete variable domain reads KAGVTQTPRYLIKTRGQQVTLSCSPISGHRSVSWYQQTPGQGLQFLFEYFSETQRNKGNFPGRFSGRQFSNSRSEMNVSTLELGDSALYLCASSPRGTSGGATDTQYFGPGTRLTVL.